Following are 31 T cell receptor beta chains from one sample sequenced in a study of cytomegalovirus exposure and HLA in healthy donors. It was with 60 Vbeta and 13 Jbeta primers that the PCR ran. Libraries were prepared by immunoSEQ multiplex PCR; TCRdb keeps only in-frame clonotypes and omits some of them. This table has some 110,000 clones, about 68% appearing once. Sequenced input: PBMCs. Receptors originate from a woman aged 50 to 60 in good health and CMV-seropositive.

This sequence joins TRBV28 and TRBJ2-7; 9 bases match TRBD1. The CDR3 runs 14 residues. Germline CDR1 reads MDHEN; CDR2 reads SYDVKM. Trimming removed 10 bases from V and 3 bases from J; junction bases left unmatched: 10. The CDR3 protein is CATQPRTGDYEQYF. DNA for the CDR3: TGTGCCACCCAACCTAGGACAGGGGACTACGAGCAGTACTTC.

In its sample, this clone was seen a few times. This chain links TRBV6-5 with TRBJ2-1, with 8 bases lining up with TRBD1. CDR1 is MNHEY, CDR2 SVGAGI, per germline. The CDR3 contains 12 residues. V shed 4 bases and J 10 bases; nucleotides not matched to a gene: 3. This chain's CDR3 is CASSSDRAEQFF. In nucleotides, the CDR3 is TGTGCCAGCAGTTCGGACAGGGCGGAGCAGTTCTTC.

The chain is built from TRBV19 and TRBJ1-1; no reliable D call. The CDR3 loop spans 14 amino acids. Between the trimmed V and J ends, which lost 4 bases and 0 bases, there was a span of 9 bases. Germline V gives CDR1 LNHDA, CDR2 SQIVND (reference sequence). CDR3 in amino acids: CASSRAAMNTEAFF. The CDR3 region has the DNA TGTGCCAGTAGTAGGGCAGCCATGAACACTGAAGCTTTCTTT.

The chain has TRBV27 and TRBJ2-5, with TRBD1 matching 8 bases. The CDR3 totals 15 residues. V was pared by 6 bases and J by 2 bases, with 8 bases of the junction left unmatched. Germline CDR1 MNHEY, CDR2 SMNVEV (reference sequence). For the CDR3, the DNA is TGTGCCAGCAGGGAACTTGGGACAGGACAAGAGACCCAGTACTTC. Its translation is CASRELGTGQETQYF.

V gene TRBV21-1 combines with J gene TRBJ1-5; TRBD1, the D gene given by the table, was not confirmed from the DNA. TRBV21-1 is labeled a pseudogene. CDR3 length: 16 amino acids. The CDR3 here is CASSKGVRVSNQPQHF. CDR3 DNA: TGTGCCAGCAGCAAAGGGGTCAGGGTGAGCAATCAGCCCCAGCATTTT.

The chain is built from TRBV27 and TRBJ1-1, with D possibly TRBD1 on 6 matching bases. The CDR3 totals 14 residues. Germline CDR1 is MNHEY and CDR2 is SMNVEV (reference sequence). Trimming removed 7 bases from V and 5 bases from J, with 17 bases in between. CDR3 coding DNA: TGTGCCAGCAATAGACAGGTGTTAGGGACTGAAGCTTTCTTT. This gives the protein CASNRQVLGTEAFF.

The chain has TRBV25-1 and TRBJ2-7; D remains ambiguous. There are 13 residues in the CDR3. Germline V CDR1 and CDR2: MGHDK, SYGVNS. V was shortened by 8 bases and J by 3 bases, with 14 bases between the two germline ends. As DNA, the CDR3 is TGTGCCAGCCAGAGCGACTCCTTCTACGAGCAGTACTTC. Translation: CASQSDSFYEQYF.

The chain carries TRBV30 and TRBJ2-2; the D gene is possibly TRBD2 (6 bases). The germline CDR1 and CDR2 sequences are GTSNPN and SVGIG (reference sequence). Between the trimmed V and J ends, which lost 3 bases and 2 bases, there was a span of 10 bases. The CDR3 has 14 residues. The CDR3 region is CAWRRDLNTGELFF. CDR3 coding DNA: TGTGCCTGGAGGAGGGACTTAAACACCGGGGAGCTGTTTTTT.

This clone has just one count. The rearrangement uses TRBV19 and TRBJ2-7; 7 nucleotides match TRBD1. The V gene end was trimmed by 3 bases and the J gene end by 2 bases; junction bases not matched to a gene: 10. Germline V CDR1 and CDR2: LNHDA, SQIVND (reference sequence). This CDR3 spans 16 amino acids. In DNA form, the CDR3 reads TGTGCCAGTAGTATTTGGGGCAGGGGGACCCCCTACGAGCAGTACTTC. Translating gives CASSIWGRGTPYEQYF.

For the CDR3, the DNA is TGTGCCAGCAGCTTAGTCGCGAGCTCTGGAAACACCATATATTTT. This translates into CASSLVASSGNTIYF. The chain uses TRBV7-2 and TRBJ1-3, with no clear D. The CDR3 spans 15 residues. The V gene's germline CDR1 is SGHTA and CDR2 FQGNSA. The ends were cut back, 1 base at V and 0 bases at J, with 7 bases in the middle.

The gene calls are TRBV25-1 and TRBJ2-3; the match to TRBD2 covers 8 bases. The CDR3 runs to 16 residues. The J segment lost 5 bases and the V segment lost 1 base, leaving 8 bases of the junction unmatched. Germline loops: CDR1 MGHDK, CDR2 SYGVNS. The CDR3 region is CASSESGSGAVDTQYF. The CDR3 DNA reads TGTGCCAGCAGTGAATCCGGTAGCGGGGCCGTAGATACGCAGTATTTT.

The CDR3 nucleotides are TGCAGCGTTGAAGGATCCAGGGGTAAAGAGACCCAGTACTTC. This sequence encodes CSVEGSRGKETQYF. This sequence joins TRBV29-1 and TRBJ2-5, with TRBD1 as a possible D gene (6 bases). The CDR3 contains 14 residues. Germline V gene lookup returns CDR1 SQVTM and CDR2 ANQGSEA. V shed 1 base and J shed 3 bases, with 12 bases lying between them.

This clone was recorded only once. The chain recombines TRBV5-1 with TRBJ2-5; no reliable D call. The CDR3 is made up of 14 amino acids. Trimming removed 5 bases at V and 2 bases at J, with 13 bases between. Germline V gives CDR1 SGHRS, CDR2 YFSETQ. CDR3 sequence (DNA): TGCGCCAGCAGGAGGTTTGGTGGACAAGAGACCCAGTACTTC. This sequence encodes CASRRFGGQETQYF.

This sequence joins TRBV11-3 and TRBJ2-2; 8 bases line up with TRBD2. Germline V gene sequence: CDR1 SGHNT, CDR2 YENEEA. With V trimmed by 5 bases and J by 7 bases, 12 bases remained unmatched. The CDR3 extends over 16 amino acids. CDR3 sequence (DNA): TGTGCCAGCAGCCACTCAGCGGGAGTCTATGACGGGGAGCTGTTTTTT. This sequence encodes CASSHSAGVYDGELFF. Full variable domain (missing parts from reference TRBV11-3 and TRBJ2-2): EAGVVQSPRYKIIEKKQPVAFWCNPISGHNTLYWYLQNLGQGPELLIRYENEEAVDDSQLPKDRFSAERLKGVDSTLKIQPAELGDSAVYLCASSHSAGVYDGELFFGEGSRLTVL.

This chain links TRBV7-8 with TRBJ2-4, with no clear D. V was clipped by 1 base and J by 8 bases, with 12 bases between them. The CDR3 totals 14 residues. Germline V gives CDR1 SGHVS, CDR2 FQNEAQ. Here the CDR3 reads CASSLGAQSDIQYF. Written as DNA, the CDR3 is TGTGCCAGCAGCTTAGGAGCCCAGAGCGACATTCAGTACTTC.

The chain recombines TRBV30 with TRBJ1-6, with no clear D. This CDR3 is 13 amino acids long. Germline assignment: CDR1 GTSNPN and CDR2 SVGIG (reference sequence). Trimming left V 4 bases short and J 9 bases short, with 13 bases between. The CDR3 loop reads CAWNSGLGSPLHF. The CDR3 nucleotides are TGTGCCTGGAATTCCGGACTGGGTTCACCCCTCCACTTT.

V and J are TRBV18 and TRBJ2-7, with D possibly TRBD1 on 6 matching bases. The CDR3 sequence is 14 residues long. The V gene lost 1 base and the J gene lost 0 bases, with 7 bases spanning the gap. Germline V lookup: CDR1 KGHSH, CDR2 LQKENI. This CDR3 is CASSPQQGSYEQYF. The CDR3 nucleotides read TGTGCCAGCTCACCACAACAGGGCTCCTACGAGCAGTACTTC.

The chain couples TRBV11-2 to TRBJ2-1; the match to TRBD1 covers 10 bases. This CDR3 has 16 amino acids. V was clipped by 5 bases and J by 8 bases; unmatched bases: 12. Germline assignment: CDR1 SGHAT and CDR2 FQNNGV. The CDR3 loop is CASSLRDRGIGDEQFF. CDR3 coding DNA: TGTGCCAGCAGCCTACGGGACAGGGGTATTGGGGATGAGCAGTTCTTC.

The gene calls are TRBV7-2 and TRBJ1-1; 8 bases match TRBD1. The CDR3 loop spans 18 amino acids. Germline V lookup: CDR1 SGHTA, CDR2 FQGNSA. Germline trimming cut 5 bases from V and 4 bases from J; bases unmatched to any gene: 18. CDR3 DNA: TGTGCCAGCAGCCTCTTGAACAGGGGGAGAGCGAGTCGCACTGAAGCTTTCTTT. Translated: CASSLLNRGRASRTEAFF.

This chain joins TRBV28 and TRBJ1-4; D is unresolved. Per germline, CDR1 MDHEN and CDR2 SYDVKM. With 1 base removed from V and 2 bases from J, the gap between germline ends came to 11 bases. The CDR3 loop spans 16 amino acids. For the CDR3, the DNA is TGTGCCAGCAGTTTATCCCATAGTAGTACTAATGAAAAACTGTTTTTT. Its translation is CASSLSHSSTNEKLFF.

The rearrangement joins TRBV9 to TRBJ2-5, with a weak D call TRBD2 (7 bases). V gave up 2 bases and J gave up 4 bases, with 15 bases separating them. The germline V gene has CDR1 SGDLS and CDR2 YYNGEE. The CDR3 is 15 amino acids. The CDR3 loop is CASSVLTGGRETQYF. The CDR3 DNA reads as TGTGCCAGCAGCGTGCTGACGGGGGGCCGAGAGACCCAGTACTTC. Drawing the rest from reference TRBV9 and TRBJ2-5, the complete variable domain is DSGVTQTPKHLITATGQRVTLRCSPRSGDLSVYWYQQSLDQGLQFLIQYYNGEERAKGNILERFSAQQFPDLHSELNLSSLELGDSALYFCASSVLTGGRETQYFGPGTRLLVL.

The rearrangement links TRBV19 to TRBJ2-5; no clear D. The germline gives CDR1 LNHDA, CDR2 SQIVND (reference sequence). This CDR3 has 12 residues. Trimming removed 6 bases from V and 5 bases from J, with 10 bases in between. In DNA form, the CDR3 reads TGTGCCAGTAGCCCCACCGGGGAGACCCAGTACTTC. It specifies CASSPTGETQYF.

This clone has more than one count but fewer than ten. This rearrangement joins TRBV15 to TRBJ1-2; 8 bases fit TRBD1. Germline lookup yields CDR1 LNHNV and CDR2 YYDKDF (reference sequence). Trimming removed 0 bases from V and 0 bases from J; junction bases left unmatched: 6. This CDR3 has 17 residues. For the CDR3, the DNA is TGTGCCACCAGCAGAGAATGGACAGGGCTAACTAACTATGGCTACACCTTC. Translation: CATSREWTGLTNYGYTF.

This chain connects TRBV7-9 to TRBJ2-7, with D possibly matching TRBD1 (5 bases). The germline V and J ends were trimmed by 5 bases and 6 bases, with 17 bases remaining between them. This CDR3 comprises 14 residues. Germline loops: CDR1 SEHNR, CDR2 FQNEAQ (reference sequence). This chain's CDR3 is CASSRVLTVGEQYF. The DNA for the CDR3 is TGTGCCAGCAGCAGAGTATTGACAGTGGGCGAGCAGTACTTC. The full variable domain, in which reference TRBV7-9 and TRBJ2-7 provide the parts outside the CDR3, is DTGVSQNPRHKITKRGQNVTFRCDPISEHNRLYWYRQTLGQGPEFLTYFQNEAQLEKSRLLSDRFSAERPKGSFSTLEIQRTEQGDSAMYLCASSRVLTVGEQYFGPGTRLTVT.

This clone occurred a few times. The rearrangement links TRBV4-2 to TRBJ2-1; possible D gene TRBD2, 5 bases. This CDR3 spans 19 amino acids. Germline values: CDR1 LGHNA, CDR2 YNFKEQ. Trimming took 1 base from V and 1 from J, leaving 20 bases between them. CDR3 region: CASSQVVTTLPSSYNEQFF. The CDR3 coding sequence is TGTGCCAGCAGCCAAGTTGTGACTACCCTACCTTCATCCTACAATGAGCAGTTCTTC.

This clone came up a few times. The V and J genes are TRBV19 and TRBJ2-3, with TRBD2 as a possible D gene (7 bases). Trimming removed 5 bases from V and 4 bases from J, with 10 bases in between. Looked up from germline, CDR1 is LNHDA and CDR2 is SQIVND (reference sequence). This CDR3 is 13 amino acids long. The CDR3 bases are TGTGCCAGTAGTCGGGGGGCCGCAGATACGCAGTATTTT. This encodes CASSRGAADTQYF.

V and J are TRBV5-1 and TRBJ1-4; D may be TRBD1 (6 bases). The germline V and J ends were trimmed by 5 bases and 7 bases, with 15 bases remaining between them. The germline V gene has CDR1 SGHRS and CDR2 YFSETQ. The CDR3 totals 14 residues. The DNA of the CDR3 is TGCGCCAGCAGACCACAGGGTTCATCTGAAAAACTGTTTTTT. This gives the protein CASRPQGSSEKLFF.

The table lists this clone with a few counts. The chain combines TRBV7-9 with TRBJ1-6; TRBD1 matches 8 bases. Germline V CDR1 and CDR2: SEHNR, FQNEAQ (reference sequence). This CDR3 is built from 18 residues. Trimming cost V 2 bases and J 9 bases; bases outside gene matches: 15. CDR3 loop: CASSLPNPSGGAGSPLHF. The DNA for the CDR3 is TGTGCCAGCAGCTTACCCAACCCTTCAGGGGGCGCGGGTTCACCCCTCCACTTT. Variable domain in full (rest from reference TRBV7-9 and TRBJ1-6): DTGVSQNPRHKITKRGQNVTFRCDPISEHNRLYWYRQTLGQGPEFLTYFQNEAQLEKSRLLSDRFSAERPKGSFSTLEIQRTEQGDSAMYLCASSLPNPSGGAGSPLHFGNGTRLTVT.

The chain has TRBV29-1 and TRBJ2-1; possible D gene TRBD1, 5 bases. Germline V lookup: CDR1 SQVTM, CDR2 ANQGSEA. V dropped 3 bases and J dropped 0 bases, with 12 bases sitting between them. CDR3 length equals 15 residues. The CDR3 loop is CSVDSGLSSYNEQFF. CDR3 in DNA: TGCAGCGTTGACTCAGGGCTCAGCTCCTACAATGAGCAGTTCTTC.

The chain employs TRBV7-9 and TRBJ2-5; 8 nucleotides match TRBD1. V lost 1 base to trimming and J lost 5 bases; unmatched junction nucleotides: 6. The CDR3 has 15 residues. Per the germline V gene, CDR1 is SEHNR and CDR2 is FQNEAQ (reference sequence). The CDR3, as DNA: TGTGCCAGCAGCTTAGAACCAGGGGGCTTGGAGACCCAGTACTTC. It encodes CASSLEPGGLETQYF.

The chain has TRBV27 and TRBJ2-1; no definite D call. The CDR3 extends over 17 amino acids. Trimming removed 3 bases from V and 4 bases from J, with 19 bases in between. Germline loops: CDR1 MNHEY, CDR2 SMNVEV (reference sequence). The CDR3 DNA sequence: TGTGCCAGCAGTTTTAGCTCAGAGACGATTAGATACAATGAGCAGTTCTTC. It codes for CASSFSSETIRYNEQFF.